The 19 T cell receptor beta chains in this list originate from one sample, sequenced in a study of blood T cell repertoires in COVID-19 (dated by TCRdb to the early 2020s). Receptor libraries were prepared by the immunoSEQ multiplex PCR assay. TCRdb provides this immuneACCESS table in a form limited to in-frame rearrangements. Some clones are lacking; in checked studies, under half of them reflect an unresolved V gene, and why the rest are absent is not known. Present in this sample are 240,000 or so clones, around 89% of which were seen just once. The top ten constitute more than 0.95% of the sample. Sequencing was done on a sample of peripheral blood. These receptors all come from a woman between 40 and 55 years old who had recovered from COVID-19.

This chain links TRBV7-7 with TRBJ2-5, with 11 bases aligning to TRBD2. V shed 5 bases, J shed 1 base, and the junction held 3 bases outside the gene matches. The CDR3 extends over 15 amino acids. Germline V CDR1 and CDR2: SSHAT, FNYEAQ (reference sequence). CDR3 protein: CASSTGLAGQETQYF. As DNA, the CDR3 is TGTGCCAGCAGCACAGGACTAGCGGGCCAAGAGACCCAGTACTTC.

The chain combines TRBV4-1 with TRBJ2-5; D might be TRBD2 (6 bases). The CDR3 runs to 11 residues. Germline CDR1 reads MGHRA; CDR2 reads YSYEKL. Trimming removed 0 bases from V and 13 bases from J, with 9 bases in between. As DNA, the CDR3 is TGCGCCAGCAGCCAAGAGCGGGGCCTGTACTTC. Protein product: CASSQERGLYF.

This chain uses TRBV7-3 with TRBJ2-3, with D maybe TRBD2 (6 bases). This CDR3 is built from 13 residues. The V gene lost 5 bases and the J gene lost 5 bases, with 11 bases spanning the gap. Germline V gene sequence: CDR1 SGHTA, CDR2 FQGTGA. The CDR3 DNA reads TGTGCCAGCAGCCGGGACTCCATAGATACGCAGTATTTT. Translated, it gives CASSRDSIDTQYF.

This chain links TRBV5-8 with TRBJ2-5; 13 bases line up with TRBD2. Germline values: CDR1 SGHTS, CDR2 YDEGEE. This CDR3 has 16 residues. Trimming at V came to 4 bases and at J to 1 base, leaving 4 bases not matched to a gene. In DNA form, the CDR3 reads TGTGCCAGCAGCCTCGGGACTAGCGGGGCCCAAGAGACCCAGTACTTC. Protein product: CASSLGTSGAQETQYF. The full variable domain, its missing parts supplied by reference TRBV5-8 and TRBJ2-5, is EAGVTQSPTHLIKTRGQQATLRCSPISGHTSVYWYQQALGLGLQFLLWYDEGEERNRGNFPPRFSGRQFPNYSSELNVNALELEDSALYLCASSLGTSGAQETQYFGPGTRLLVL.

The chain carries TRBV6-2 or TRBV6-3 and TRBJ1-5; weak D call: TRBD1 (6 bases). CDR1 and CDR2 (germline): MNHEY, SVGEGT. The length of the CDR3 is 16 residues. The ends were cut back, 6 bases at V and 3 bases at J, with 18 bases in the middle. The CDR3 nucleotides are TGTGCCAGCAGCCGCCAGGGGACACCCTCCAATCAGCCCCAGCATTTT. Translation: CASSRQGTPSNQPQHF.

V gene TRBV28 combines with J gene TRBJ1-3, with TRBD1 identical over 10 bases. The length of the CDR3 is 13 residues. V trimming: 8 bases; J trimming: 4 bases; junction bases outside the gene matches: 2. Germline CDR1 is MDHEN and CDR2 is SYDVKM. CDR3 bases: TGTGCCAGCGTGGGACAGGGGGGAAACACCATATATTTT. Residues: CASVGQGGNTIYF.

This clone was recorded once. The chain combines TRBV29-1 with TRBJ2-5, with D possibly TRBD2 on 6 matching bases. CDR1 and CDR2 (germline): SQVTM, ANQGSEA. Trimming removed 4 bases from V and 7 bases from J, with 25 bases in between. CDR3 length: 16 amino acids. The CDR3 spells CSVGPRRRGLGGTQYF. CDR3 in DNA: TGCAGCGTTGGTCCCCGCCGCAGAGGCTTGGGGGGGACCCAGTACTTC.

The CDR3 DNA sequence: TGTGCCAGCAGCGTAAGTTCCGGTAACGGGGAGACCCAGTACTTC. Encoded protein: CASSVSSGNGETQYF. The rearrangement joins TRBV9 to TRBJ2-5; D remains ambiguous. Per germline, CDR1 SGDLS and CDR2 YYNGEE. The length of the CDR3 is 15 residues. V lost 1 base and J lost 5, with 15 bases in between.

This chain uses TRBV6-6 with TRBJ1-2; D call uncertain. V was pared by 4 bases and J by 3 bases, with 15 bases between. The germline V gene encodes CDR1 MNHNY and CDR2 SVGAGI (reference sequence). CDR3 size: 15 residues. The CDR3 loop is CASSSPPDRDYGYTF. The CDR3, as DNA: TGTGCCAGCAGTTCCCCACCCGACCGGGACTATGGCTACACCTTC.

The chain recombines TRBV19 with TRBJ2-3, with D possibly TRBD1 on 6 matching bases. CDR3 length: 16 amino acids. Germline values: CDR1 LNHDA, CDR2 SQIVND (reference sequence). V lost 3 bases, J lost 4 bases, and 17 bases lay in between. CDR3 DNA: TGTGCCAGTAGTATGGGGGCGAGCCCTGGGTCAGATACGCAGTATTTT. It translates to CASSMGASPGSDTQYF. The entire variable domain, with the rest obtained from reference TRBV19 and TRBJ2-3, is as follows: DGGITQSPKYLFRKEGQNVTLSCEQNLNHDAMYWYRQDPGQGLRLIYYSQIVNDFQKGDIAEGYSVSREKKESFPLTVTSAQKNPTAFYLCASSMGASPGSDTQYFGPGTRLTVL.

The J gene is TRBJ1-1, the V gene TRBV9; 7 nucleotides match TRBD1. This CDR3 spans 12 amino acids. Germline values: CDR1 SGDLS, CDR2 YYNGEE. J lost 8 bases, V lost 5 bases, and 6 bases had no gene match. The CDR3 coding sequence is TGTGCCAGCAGGGGCAAACAGGGGGAAGCTTTCTTT. It codes for CASRGKQGEAFF.

The chain has TRBV11-3 and TRBJ1-3; 11 nucleotides agree with TRBD1. The CDR3 consists of 17 residues. V dropped 5 bases and J dropped 4; count of bases not matched to a gene: 10. The V gene's germline CDR1 is SGHNT and CDR2 YENEEA. For the CDR3, the DNA is TGTGCCAGCAGCGCCCGGACAGGGGGCTATTCGGGAAACACCATATATTTT. Translation: CASSARTGGYSGNTIYF.

The genes are TRBV7-6 and TRBJ2-7; 7 bases fit TRBD2. The CDR3 has 16 amino acids. Trimming removed 5 bases from V and 0 bases from J; junction bases left unmatched: 10. Germline CDR1 and CDR2: SGHVS and FNYEAQ. Here the CDR3 reads CASSRPRGVSSYEQYF. For the CDR3, the DNA is TGTGCCAGCAGCCGACCCCGGGGGGTAAGCTCCTACGAGCAGTACTTC.

The chain couples TRBV5-1 to TRBJ2-5; 11 bases map to TRBD2. Germline CDR1 SGHRS, CDR2 YFSETQ. V lost 4 bases, J lost 5 bases, and 7 bases stayed unmatched. The CDR3 is 15 residues long. CDR3 in amino acids: CASSTPSGGTETQYF. The CDR3 DNA reads TGCGCCAGCAGCACTCCTAGCGGGGGGACGGAGACCCAGTACTTC.

Concerning this clone: This CDR3 is also generated by other DNA sequences in the sample. The J gene is TRBJ1-1, the V gene TRBV15, with a weak D call TRBD1 (5 bases). The CDR3 sequence is 13 residues long. V was trimmed by 4 bases and J by 5 bases, leaving 11 bases between them. From germline, CDR1 is LNHNV and CDR2 YYDKDF (reference sequence). CDR3 in amino acids: CATSTRGGTEAFF. CDR3 nucleotides: TGTGCCACCAGCACACGGGGGGGGACTGAAGCTTTCTTT.

The chain links TRBV7-8 to TRBJ1-1; D remains unclear. Germline-derived CDR1 and CDR2 are SGHVS and FQNEAQ. Trimming stripped 1 base from V and 0 bases from J, with 12 bases between. This CDR3 has 16 amino acids. CDR3 DNA sequence: TGTGCCAGCAGCTTAGGGCTTTCTGGGCTGAACACTGAAGCTTTCTTT. It encodes CASSLGLSGLNTEAFF.

The V gene is TRBV20-1, the J gene TRBJ1-4; the D is unclear. Germline-derived CDR1 and CDR2 are DFQATT and SNEGSKA (reference sequence). Trimming took 5 bases from V and 7 from J, leaving 11 bases between them. The CDR3 extends over 12 amino acids. This CDR3 is CSARGTGEKLFF. The CDR3 bases are TGCAGTGCTCGTGGCACGGGTGAAAAACTGTTTTTT.

The V gene is TRBV27, the J gene TRBJ2-7; 8 nucleotides line up with TRBD2. Per germline, CDR1 MNHEY and CDR2 SMNVEV (reference sequence). The V segment lost 6 bases and the J segment 2 bases; nucleotides outside the gene matches: 3. The length of the CDR3 is 13 residues. The CDR3 DNA reads TGTGCCAGCAGGACGGGAGGGACCTACGAGCAGTACTTC. It encodes CASRTGGTYEQYF.

The chain recombines TRBV11-2 with TRBJ1-1; D is ambiguous. CDR1 is SGHAT, CDR2 FQNNGV, per germline. The germline V and J ends were trimmed by 3 bases and 1 base, with 3 bases remaining between them. This CDR3 is 12 amino acids long. CDR3 sequence (DNA): TGTGCCAGCAGCTTTAGGAACACTGAAGCTTTCTTT. Amino acid sequence: CASSFRNTEAFF.